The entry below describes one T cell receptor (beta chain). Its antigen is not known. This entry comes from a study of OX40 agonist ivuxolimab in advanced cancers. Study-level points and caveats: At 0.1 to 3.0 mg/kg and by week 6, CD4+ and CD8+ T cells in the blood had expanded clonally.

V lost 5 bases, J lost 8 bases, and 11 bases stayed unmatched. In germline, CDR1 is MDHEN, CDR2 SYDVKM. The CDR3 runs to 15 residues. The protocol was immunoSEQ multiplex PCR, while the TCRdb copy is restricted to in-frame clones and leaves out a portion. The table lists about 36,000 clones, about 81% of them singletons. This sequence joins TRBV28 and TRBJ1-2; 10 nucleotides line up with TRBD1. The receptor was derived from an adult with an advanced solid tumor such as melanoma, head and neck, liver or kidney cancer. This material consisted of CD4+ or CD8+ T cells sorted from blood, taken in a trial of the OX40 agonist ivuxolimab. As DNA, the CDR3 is TGTGCCAGCAGTCTCACCCGGGACAGGGGACGAGGCTACACCTTC. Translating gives CASSLTRDRGRGYTF.